This entry is about one T cell receptor (beta chain). Its antigen is unknown. Distinct nucleotide sequences in the sample also encode this CDR3. These data come from a study of OX40 agonist ivuxolimab in advanced cancers. In the study overall: Cancers in dose escalation were hepatocellular, melanoma, renal cell and head and neck. Three patients responded partially, comprising one with hepatocellular carcinoma and two with cutaneous melanoma.

This CDR3 is built from 12 residues. Germline CDR1 is SGHRS and CDR2 is YFSETQ. Trimming pared 3 bases from V and 4 bases from J, leaving 6 bases between. Study-wide results and caveats: Relative to CD4+ cells, CD8+ T cells on average had more expanded clones.

The data were produced by immunoSEQ multiplex PCR, yet TCRdb's version contains in-frame clones alone and is incomplete. The repertoire holds about 51,000 clones, 84% seen once, with 3% in the top ten. The source material was CD4+ or CD8+ T cells sorted from blood, sampled in a trial of the OX40 agonist ivuxolimab. The chain has TRBV5-1 and TRBJ2-3; D might be TRBD1 (6 bases). This sequence originates from an adult with an advanced solid tumor such as melanoma, head and neck, liver or kidney cancer. CDR3 loop: CASSSGADTQYF. The CDR3 DNA follows: TGCGCCAGCAGCTCAGGGGCAGATACGCAGTATTTT.